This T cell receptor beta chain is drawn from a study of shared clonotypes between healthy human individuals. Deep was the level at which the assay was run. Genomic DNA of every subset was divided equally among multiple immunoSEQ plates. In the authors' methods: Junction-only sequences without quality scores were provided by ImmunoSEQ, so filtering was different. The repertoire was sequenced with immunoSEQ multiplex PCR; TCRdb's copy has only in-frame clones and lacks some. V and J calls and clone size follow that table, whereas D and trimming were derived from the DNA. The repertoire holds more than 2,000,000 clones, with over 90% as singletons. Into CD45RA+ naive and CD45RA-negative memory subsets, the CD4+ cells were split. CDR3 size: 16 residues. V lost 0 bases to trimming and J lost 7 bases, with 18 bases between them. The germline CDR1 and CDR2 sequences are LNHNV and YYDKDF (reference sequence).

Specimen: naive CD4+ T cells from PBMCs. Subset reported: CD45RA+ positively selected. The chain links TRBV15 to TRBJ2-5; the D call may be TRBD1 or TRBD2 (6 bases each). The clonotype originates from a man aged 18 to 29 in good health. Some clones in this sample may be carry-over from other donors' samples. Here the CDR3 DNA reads TGTGCCACCAGCAGAGATAGGGCACAGGGAGGCAGGACCCAGTACTTC. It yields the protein CATSRDRAQGGRTQYF.